A single sample gave rise to the 22 T cell receptor beta chains below, sequenced in a study of T-cell reconstitution after alpha-beta-depleted transplantation in children. General study findings and limits: Newly produced T cells mostly accounted for T-cell counts and diversity one year post-transplant.

Antigens for these TCRs are unknown. Preparation of the TCRbeta library was carried out with unique molecular identifiers. Via MiXCR, TCRdb re-called the PCR reads, giving one row per CDR3 protein. The profile shows about 300,000 distinct CDR3 sequences, 6% to 10% of them singletons. Sequencing used peripheral blood, obtained 360 days after TCRalphabeta/CD19-depleted stem cell transplant. Receptors were obtained from a female patient aged 2-9 years who had a stem cell transplant for Fanconi anemia, so the T cells may come from the graft donor.

This clonotype was picked up many times. The chain links TRBV7-9 to TRBJ1-1; the match to TRBD1 covers 7 bases. The CDR3 length is 14 residues. Germline V gene lookup returns CDR1 SEHNR and CDR2 FQNEAQ (reference sequence). J lost 1 base, V lost 4 bases, and 3 bases had no gene match. Here the CDR3 reads CASSSGGGNTEAFF. DNA of the CDR3: TGTGCCAGCAGCTCAGGGGGAGGGAACACTGAAGCTTTCTTT.

This clonotype occurred a few times. The chain joins TRBV5-6 to TRBJ1-3; no reliable D call. CDR3 length: 15 amino acids. Germline V gives CDR1 SGHDT, CDR2 YYEEEE. Deletions cut 0 bases from V and 8 bases from J, with 15 bases between. This CDR3 reads CASSLDQPFRDTIYF. As DNA, the CDR3 is TGTGCCAGCAGCTTGGACCAGCCGTTCCGGGACACCATATATTTT.

At least ten counts were recorded for this clonotype. This chain links TRBV9 with TRBJ1-2; D not resolved. CDR3 length equals 13 residues. The ends were cut back, 4 bases at V and 8 bases at J, with 15 bases in the middle. Germline CDR1 SGDLS, CDR2 YYNGEE. The CDR3 DNA reads TGTGCCAGCAGCAACGAGGGATCGCGGGGCTACACCTTC. This encodes CASSNEGSRGYTF.

This clonotype was seen a handful of times. The CDR3 DNA sequence: TGTGCCAGCAGCTTAGAACAAGCGGGGGGCCTAGCCTACGAGCAGTACTTC. Translating it yields CASSLEQAGGLAYEQYF. The chain carries TRBV11-2 and TRBJ2-7; 9 nucleotides align to TRBD2. V lost 0 bases and J lost 2; bases outside the gene matches: 8. Germline CDR1 and CDR2: SGHAT and FQNNGV. This CDR3 comprises 17 residues.

This clonotype was recorded many times. The V call is TRBV12-3 or TRBV12-4, the J call TRBJ2-5; D is uncertain. The CDR3 length is 15 residues. Trimming took 3 bases from V and 10 from J, leaving 21 bases between them. The CDR3 bases are TGTGCCAGCAGTTTCGCACTCCCCACGGTAGATAACCAGTACTTC. The encoded protein is CASSFALPTVDNQYF.

This clonotype came up many times. The V and J genes are TRBV12-3 or TRBV12-4 and TRBJ1-5; D is undetermined. The V gene lost 3 bases and the J gene lost 0 bases, with 12 bases spanning the gap. The CDR3 extends over 16 amino acids. The CDR3 loop is CASSFGGSSSNQPQHF. The CDR3 DNA follows: TGTGCCAGCAGTTTTGGAGGATCCTCTAGCAATCAGCCCCAGCATTTT.

This clonotype has only a few counts. The chain employs TRBV20-1 and TRBJ2-5; D gene uncertain. V was cut by 6 bases and J by 4 bases, with 18 bases left in between. The CDR3 spans 14 residues. Germline V CDR1 and CDR2: DFQATT, SNEGSKA (reference sequence). The CDR3 protein is CSASPGLPSETQYF. In DNA form, the CDR3 reads TGCAGTGCCAGCCCCGGGCTCCCCTCAGAGACCCAGTACTTC.

This clonotype was picked up many times. J is TRBJ1-5 and V is TRBV7-2; D is unresolved. The CDR3 is made up of 13 amino acids. V lost 5 bases and J 2 bases, leaving 7 bases between the germline ends. Germline V gene data show CDR1 as SGHTA and CDR2 as FQGNSA. The CDR3 sequence: CASSTSGNQPQHF. The CDR3, as DNA: TGTGCCAGCAGCACTAGTGGCAATCAGCCCCAGCATTTT.

This clonotype was seen repeatedly, ten times or more. This rearrangement joins TRBV29-1 to TRBJ2-6; D unclear. CDR1 is SQVTM, CDR2 ANQGSEA, per germline. The V gene lost 4 bases and the J gene lost 4 bases, with 14 bases spanning the gap. This CDR3 has 15 amino acids. The CDR3: CSVAGRHAGANVLTF. The CDR3 DNA reads as TGCAGCGTTGCCGGCAGACACGCAGGGGCCAACGTCCTGACTTTC.

The table lists this clonotype with many counts. The rearrangement joins TRBV3-1 to TRBJ2-2; tentative D call: TRBD1 (6 bases). Trimming removed 3 bases from V and 4 bases from J, with 15 bases in between. The length of the CDR3 is 16 residues. Germline loops: CDR1 LGHDT, CDR2 YNNKEL (reference sequence). CDR3 in amino acids: CASSHGAAQGTGELFF. CDR3 coding DNA: TGTGCCAGCAGCCACGGGGCCGCACAGGGCACCGGGGAGCTGTTTTTT.

This clonotype was counted at least ten times. The chain recombines TRBV20-1 with TRBJ2-1; 11 nucleotides agree with TRBD2. The V and J ends lost 0 bases and 4 bases, in that order; junction bases with no gene match: 5. In germline, CDR1 is DFQATT, CDR2 SNEGSKA (reference sequence). CDR3 length equals 16 residues. The DNA of the CDR3 is TGCAGTGCTAGAGAATTAGCGGGGGGGAGGTACAATGAGCAGTTCTTC. The encoded protein is CSARELAGGRYNEQFF.

The chain uses TRBV18 and TRBJ2-4; 8 nucleotides line up with TRBD1. The CDR3 is 15 amino acids. Germline lookup yields CDR1 KGHSH and CDR2 LQKENI. After removal of 3 bases from V and 4 bases from J, the junction contained 5 bases not matched to a gene. The CDR3 protein is CASSPTDRAKNIQYF. DNA for the CDR3: TGTGCCAGCTCACCGACGGACAGGGCTAAAAACATTCAGTACTTC.

J is TRBJ2-1 and V is TRBV4-2; 7 positions agree with TRBD2. This CDR3 spans 15 amino acids. V gave up 2 bases and J gave up 1 base; unmatched junction bases: 2. Germline V gene lookup returns CDR1 LGHNA and CDR2 YNFKEQ. The CDR3 sequence is CASSQLAESYNEQFF. As DNA, the CDR3 is TGTGCCAGCAGCCAACTAGCGGAGTCCTACAATGAGCAGTTCTTC.

This clonotype was found many times. This sequence joins TRBV7-2 and TRBJ2-3, with D unresolved. The CDR3 has 14 amino acids. V was cut by 7 bases and J by 0 bases, with 11 bases left in between. Per the germline V gene, CDR1 is SGHTA and CDR2 is FQGNSA. CDR3 loop: CASTRGYSTDTQYF. The CDR3 nucleotides are TGTGCCAGCACCCGCGGTTATAGCACAGATACGCAGTATTTT.

This clonotype was found many times. This sequence joins TRBV20-1 and TRBJ2-1; 10 nucleotides agree with TRBD2. The CDR3 runs to 15 residues. Unmatched junction bases numbered 10, after V lost 5 bases and J lost 6 bases. Germline V CDR1 and CDR2: DFQATT, SNEGSKA (reference sequence). DNA of the CDR3: TGCAGTGCTCTGAACCGGCTAGCGGGGGTCAATGAGCAGTTCTTC. This codes for CSALNRLAGVNEQFF.

V gene TRBV18 combines with J gene TRBJ1-1, with TRBD1 matching 7 bases. V gave up 5 bases and J gave up 3 bases; unmatched junction bases: 6. The CDR3 covers 14 residues. Looked up from germline, CDR1 is KGHSH and CDR2 is LQKENI. The CDR3 reads CASSNTGVDTEAFF. The CDR3 DNA sequence: TGTGCCAGCTCAAACACAGGGGTGGACACTGAAGCTTTCTTT.

In this sample, this clonotype turned up many times. J is TRBJ1-2 and V is TRBV29-1; maybe TRBD1 (6 bases). CDR1 is SQVTM and CDR2 is ANQGSEA in the germline V gene. CDR3 length equals 11 residues. Trimming left V 7 bases short and J 6 bases short, with 12 bases between. CDR3 DNA sequence: TGCAGCGCCTACAGGGCCGATGGCTACACCTTC. Protein product: CSAYRADGYTF.

This clonotype was detected many times. The J gene is TRBJ2-7, the V gene TRBV27, with 8 bases lining up with TRBD1. Germline values: CDR1 MNHEY, CDR2 SMNVEV (reference sequence). The CDR3 is 14 amino acids. The trim removed 3 bases at V and 5 bases at J, leaving 6 bases unmatched. CDR3 coding DNA: TGTGCCAGCAGTTTTGACAGGGGTAAGCACGAGCAGTACTTC. Encoded protein: CASSFDRGKHEQYF.

The V call is TRBV7-9, the J call TRBJ2-1; perhaps TRBD2 as D (6 bases). Germline CDR1 is SEHNR and CDR2 is FQNEAQ (reference sequence). The CDR3 covers 13 residues. The V end was cut by 5 bases, the J end by 8 bases, with 13 bases between. The CDR3 DNA is TGTGCCAGCAGCGATTACGGGAGCCATGAGCAGTTCTTC. It specifies CASSDYGSHEQFF.

The chain is built from TRBV12-3 or TRBV12-4 and TRBJ1-5; D remains ambiguous. V gave up 8 bases and J gave up 9 bases, with 11 bases separating them. The CDR3 runs 11 residues. CDR3 protein: CASGPRWPQHF. The CDR3 nucleotides are TGTGCCAGCGGGCCCCGCTGGCCCCAGCATTTT.

The chain links TRBV20-1 to TRBJ2-7; D remains unclear. The CDR3 is made up of 12 amino acids. Trimming pared 6 bases from V and 4 bases from J, leaving 13 bases between. Germline V lookup: CDR1 DFQATT, CDR2 SNEGSKA (reference sequence). The CDR3 spells CSAHGPKYEQYF. Here the CDR3 DNA reads TGCAGTGCCCATGGCCCAAAATACGAGCAGTACTTC.

In this sample, this clonotype turned up many times. This chain connects TRBV15 to TRBJ1-6; a weak D match, TRBD1 (5 bases). In germline, CDR1 is LNHNV, CDR2 YYDKDF (reference sequence). V was clipped by 2 bases and J by 10 bases, with 15 bases between them. This CDR3 contains 15 residues. Here the CDR3 DNA reads TGTGCCACCAGCAGACTTGGTGTAGGGGTCTCACCCCTCCACTTT. Translating gives CATSRLGVGVSPLHF.